The sequence of this T cell receptor beta chain was determined in a study of cytomegalovirus exposure and HLA in healthy donors. Regarding the study as a whole: Reportedly, diagnosis of cytomegalovirus status by the classifier showed high specificity and sensitivity. In vitro data verified a few CMV-associated chains as specific for CMV antigens. Researchers counted some 150 TCR beta chains as cytomegalovirus-associated. Most likely, a cluster of highly shared sequence variants arose as a sequencing artifact.

PCR employed 60 Vbeta and 13 Jbeta primers. The assay was immunoSEQ multiplex PCR, and TCRdb's table has in-frame clones only and misses some. The data hold 74,000 or so clones, with around 79% observed a single time. Trimming removed 5 bases from V and 5 bases from J; junction bases left unmatched: 5. Germline values: CDR1 LNHDA, CDR2 SQIVND (reference sequence). The CDR3 covers 13 residues. As concerns this clone: What it binds is unknown.

This clonotype was sampled from a male donor in good health and CMV-seropositive. V usage is TRBV19 and J usage is TRBJ2-5; TRBD1 agrees at 7 bases. Sequencing was done on a sample of PBMCs. The CDR3 DNA is TGTGCCAGTAGTGGACAGGCCATCGAGACCCAGTACTTC. Its translation: CASSGQAIETQYF.